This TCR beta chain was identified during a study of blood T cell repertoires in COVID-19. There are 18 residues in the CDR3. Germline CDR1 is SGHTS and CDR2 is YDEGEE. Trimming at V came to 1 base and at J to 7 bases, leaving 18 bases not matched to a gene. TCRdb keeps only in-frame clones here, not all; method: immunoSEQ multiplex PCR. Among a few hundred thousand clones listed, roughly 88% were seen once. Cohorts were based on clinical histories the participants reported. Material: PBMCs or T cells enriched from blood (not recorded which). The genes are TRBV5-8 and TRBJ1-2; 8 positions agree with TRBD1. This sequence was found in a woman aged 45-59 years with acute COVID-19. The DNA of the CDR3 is TGTGCCAGCAGCTTGCGGGGCACGACAGGGGCGCCTCTTCGTGGCTACACCTTC. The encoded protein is CASSLRGTTGAPLRGYTF.